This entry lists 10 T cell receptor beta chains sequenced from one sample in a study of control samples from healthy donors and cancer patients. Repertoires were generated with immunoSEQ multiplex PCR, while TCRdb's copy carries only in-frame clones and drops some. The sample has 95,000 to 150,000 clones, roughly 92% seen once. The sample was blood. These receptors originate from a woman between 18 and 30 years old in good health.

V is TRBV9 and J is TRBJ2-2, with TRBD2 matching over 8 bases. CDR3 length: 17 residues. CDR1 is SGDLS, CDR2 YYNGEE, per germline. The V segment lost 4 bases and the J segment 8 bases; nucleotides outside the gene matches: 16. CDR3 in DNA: TGTGCCAGCAGCCCTGAGAGTAGAGGGACTAGTGCGGGGGAGCTGTTTTTT. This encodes CASSPESRGTSAGELFF.

CDR3 coding DNA: TGTGCCTGGAGCCTCACGACCCAAAATACGCAGTATTTT. Its protein is CAWSLTTQNTQYF. J is TRBJ2-3 and V is TRBV30; D ambiguous. CDR3 length: 13 amino acids. Between the trimmed V and J ends, which lost 3 bases and 7 bases, there was a span of 14 bases. The V gene's germline CDR1 is GTSNPN and CDR2 SVGIG (reference sequence).

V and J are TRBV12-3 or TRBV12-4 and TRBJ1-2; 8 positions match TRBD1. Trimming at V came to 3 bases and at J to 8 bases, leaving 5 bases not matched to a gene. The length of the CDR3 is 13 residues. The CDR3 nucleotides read TGTGCCAGCAGTTTTAACAGGGGGTCCGGCTACACCTTC. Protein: CASSFNRGSGYTF.

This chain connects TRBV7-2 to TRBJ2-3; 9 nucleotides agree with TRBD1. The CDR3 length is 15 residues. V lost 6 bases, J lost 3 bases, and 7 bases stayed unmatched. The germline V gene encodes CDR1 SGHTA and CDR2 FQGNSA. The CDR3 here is CASRGTGSLTDTQYF. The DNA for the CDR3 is TGTGCCAGCAGAGGGACAGGGAGTCTGACAGATACGCAGTATTTT.

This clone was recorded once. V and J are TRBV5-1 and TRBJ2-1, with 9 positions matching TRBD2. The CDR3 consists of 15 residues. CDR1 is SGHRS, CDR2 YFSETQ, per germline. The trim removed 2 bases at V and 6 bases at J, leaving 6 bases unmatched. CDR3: CASSLPGTSFNEQFF. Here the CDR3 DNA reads TGCGCCAGCAGCTTACCCGGGACTAGCTTCAATGAGCAGTTCTTC.

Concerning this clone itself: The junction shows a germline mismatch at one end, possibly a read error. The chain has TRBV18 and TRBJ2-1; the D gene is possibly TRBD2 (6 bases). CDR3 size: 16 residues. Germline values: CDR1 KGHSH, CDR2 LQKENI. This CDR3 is CASSRGWRGGYNEQFF. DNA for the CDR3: TGTGCCAGTTCACGTGGATGGCGGGGCGGGTACAATGAGCAGTTCTTC.

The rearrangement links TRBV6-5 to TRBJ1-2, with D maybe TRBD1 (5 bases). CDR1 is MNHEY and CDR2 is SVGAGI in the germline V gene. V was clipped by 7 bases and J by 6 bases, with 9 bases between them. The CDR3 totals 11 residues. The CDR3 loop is CASMGGHGYTF. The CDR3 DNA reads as TGTGCCAGCATGGGGGGTCATGGCTACACCTTC.

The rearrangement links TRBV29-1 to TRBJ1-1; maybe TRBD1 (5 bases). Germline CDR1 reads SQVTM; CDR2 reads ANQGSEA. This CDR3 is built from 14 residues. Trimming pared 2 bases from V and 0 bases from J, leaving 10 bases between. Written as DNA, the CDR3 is TGCAGCGTTGAAAGGGGAGGGGTGAACACTGAAGCTTTCTTT. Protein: CSVERGGVNTEAFF.

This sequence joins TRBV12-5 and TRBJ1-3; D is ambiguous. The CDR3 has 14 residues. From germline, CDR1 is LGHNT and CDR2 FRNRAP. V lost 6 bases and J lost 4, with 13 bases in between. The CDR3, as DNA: TGTGCTAGTGGCTTGACCGGGCTAGGAAACACCATATATTTT. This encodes CASGLTGLGNTIYF.

The CDR3: CASSPLAVGLAGGRGTGELFF. In nucleotides, the CDR3 is TGTGCCAGTAGTCCGCTAGCCGTCGGACTAGCGGGAGGGCGGGGCACCGGGGAGCTGTTTTTT. The chain links TRBV19 to TRBJ2-2; the match to TRBD2 covers 15 bases. The CDR3 runs to 21 residues. CDR1 and CDR2 from the germline V gene are LNHDA and SQIVND (reference sequence). V lost 5 bases, J lost 4 bases, and 17 bases stayed unmatched.